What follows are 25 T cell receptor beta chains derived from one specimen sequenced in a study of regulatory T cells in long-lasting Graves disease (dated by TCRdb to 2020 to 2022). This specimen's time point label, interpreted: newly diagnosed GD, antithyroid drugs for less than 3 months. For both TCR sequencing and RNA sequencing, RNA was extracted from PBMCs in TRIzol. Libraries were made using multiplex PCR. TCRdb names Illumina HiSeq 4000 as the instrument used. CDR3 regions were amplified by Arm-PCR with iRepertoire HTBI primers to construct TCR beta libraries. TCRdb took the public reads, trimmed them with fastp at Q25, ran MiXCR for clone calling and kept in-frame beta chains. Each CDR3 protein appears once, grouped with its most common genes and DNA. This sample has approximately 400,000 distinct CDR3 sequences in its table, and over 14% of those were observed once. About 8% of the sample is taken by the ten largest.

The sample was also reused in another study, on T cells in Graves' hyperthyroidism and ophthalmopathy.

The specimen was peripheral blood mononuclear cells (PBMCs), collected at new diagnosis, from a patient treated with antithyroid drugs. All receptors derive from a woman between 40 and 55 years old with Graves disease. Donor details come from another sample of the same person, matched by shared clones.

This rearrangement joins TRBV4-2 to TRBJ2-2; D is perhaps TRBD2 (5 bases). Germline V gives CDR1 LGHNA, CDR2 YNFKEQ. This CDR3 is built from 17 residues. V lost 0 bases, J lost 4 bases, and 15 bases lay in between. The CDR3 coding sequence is TGTGCCAGCAGCCAAGACAGGAGGAGCGGAGCCACCGGGGAGCTGTTTTTT. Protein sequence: CASSQDRRSGATGELFF.

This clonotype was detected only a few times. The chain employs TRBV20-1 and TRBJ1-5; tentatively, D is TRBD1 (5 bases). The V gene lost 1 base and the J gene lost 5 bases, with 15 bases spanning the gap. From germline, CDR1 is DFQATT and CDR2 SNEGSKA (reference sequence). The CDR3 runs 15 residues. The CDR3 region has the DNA TGCAGTGCTAGAGCTTCGCGGACACCGGATCAGCCCCAGCATTTT. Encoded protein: CSARASRTPDQPQHF.

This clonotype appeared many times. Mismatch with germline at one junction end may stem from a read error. The DNA of the CDR3 is TGTGCCAGCAGTCCAAGGACAGAGGACCTCCCCTGGAGCTCCTTC. It is translated as CASSPRTEDLPWSSF. V is TRBV28 and J is TRBJ1-2; D is perhaps TRBD1 (6 bases). The CDR3 consists of 15 residues. From germline, CDR1 is MDHEN and CDR2 SYDVKM.

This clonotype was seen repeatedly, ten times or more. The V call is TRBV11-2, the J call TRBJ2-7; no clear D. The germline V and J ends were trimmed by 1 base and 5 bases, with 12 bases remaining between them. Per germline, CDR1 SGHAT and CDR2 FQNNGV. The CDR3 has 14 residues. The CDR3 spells CASSLALNADEQYF. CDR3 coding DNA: TGTGCCAGCAGCTTAGCTCTGAATGCGGACGAGCAGTACTTC.

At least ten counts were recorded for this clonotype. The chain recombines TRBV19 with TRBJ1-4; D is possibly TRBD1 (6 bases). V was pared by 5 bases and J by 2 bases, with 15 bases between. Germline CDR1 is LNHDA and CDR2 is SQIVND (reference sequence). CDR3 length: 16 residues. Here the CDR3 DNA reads TGTGCCAGTAGTCTGGGGGGCGGATTGACTAATGAAAAACTGTTTTTT. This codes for CASSLGGGLTNEKLFF.

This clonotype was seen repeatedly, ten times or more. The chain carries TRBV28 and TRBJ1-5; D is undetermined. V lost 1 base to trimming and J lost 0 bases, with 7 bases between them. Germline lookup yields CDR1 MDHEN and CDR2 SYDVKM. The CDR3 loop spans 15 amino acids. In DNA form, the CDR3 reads TGTGCCAGCAGTTTATCCCAGGCTAGCAATCAGCCCCAGCATTTT. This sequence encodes CASSLSQASNQPQHF. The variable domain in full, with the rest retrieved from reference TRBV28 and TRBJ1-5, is DVKVTQSSRYLVKRTGEKVFLECVQDMDHENMFWYRQDPGLGLRLIYFSYDVKMKEKGDIPEGYSVSREKKERFSLILESASTNQTSMYLCASSLSQASNQPQHFGDGTRLSIL.

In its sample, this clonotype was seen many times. In nucleotides, the CDR3 is TGTGCCAGCAGCCAAGATCGCGGGGATAGCACAGATACGCAGTATTTT. Translating it yields CASSQDRGDSTDTQYF. The J gene is TRBJ2-3, the V gene TRBV3-1, with D maybe TRBD2 (6 bases). Germline V gives CDR1 LGHDT, CDR2 YNNKEL (reference sequence). The CDR3 runs 16 residues. Trimming stripped 0 bases from V and 0 bases from J, with 10 bases between.

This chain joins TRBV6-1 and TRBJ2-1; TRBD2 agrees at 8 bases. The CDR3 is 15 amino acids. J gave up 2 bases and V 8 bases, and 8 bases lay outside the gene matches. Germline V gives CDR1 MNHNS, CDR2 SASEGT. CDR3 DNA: TGTGCCAGCGGCCCGTTAGCGGGGCCCTACAATGAGCAGTTCTTC. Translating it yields CASGPLAGPYNEQFF.

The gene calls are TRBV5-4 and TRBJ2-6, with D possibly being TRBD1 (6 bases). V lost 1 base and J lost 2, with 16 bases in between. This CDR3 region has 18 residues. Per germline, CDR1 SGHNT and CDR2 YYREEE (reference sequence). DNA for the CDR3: TGTGCCAGCAGCTTGCCTCCGGGACAAGGTGCTGGGGCCAACGTCCTGACTTTC. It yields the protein CASSLPPGQGAGANVLTF.

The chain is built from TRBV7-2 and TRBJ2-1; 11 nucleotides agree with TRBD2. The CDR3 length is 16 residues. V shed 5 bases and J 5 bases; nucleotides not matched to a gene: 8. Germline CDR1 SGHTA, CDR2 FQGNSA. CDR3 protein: CASSPPSGRIHNEQFF. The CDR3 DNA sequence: TGTGCCAGCAGCCCCCCTAGCGGGAGGATCCACAATGAGCAGTTCTTC.

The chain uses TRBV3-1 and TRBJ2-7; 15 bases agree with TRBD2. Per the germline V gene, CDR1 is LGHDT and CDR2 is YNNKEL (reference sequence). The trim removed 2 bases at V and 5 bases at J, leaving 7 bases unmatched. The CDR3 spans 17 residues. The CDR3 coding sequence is TGTGCCAGCAGCCAAAGCGGACTAGCGGGAGGGGGAAACGAGCAGTACTTC. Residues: CASSQSGLAGGGNEQYF.

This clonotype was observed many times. CDR3 sequence: CASSIGLSGANVLTF. The CDR3 bases are TGTGCCAGTAGTATAGGGTTATCTGGGGCCAACGTCCTGACTTTC. The rearrangement uses TRBV19 and TRBJ2-6; D is unclear. Looked up from germline, CDR1 is LNHDA and CDR2 is SQIVND (reference sequence). V was shortened by 1 base and J by 1 base, with 5 bases between the two germline ends. The CDR3 spans 15 residues.

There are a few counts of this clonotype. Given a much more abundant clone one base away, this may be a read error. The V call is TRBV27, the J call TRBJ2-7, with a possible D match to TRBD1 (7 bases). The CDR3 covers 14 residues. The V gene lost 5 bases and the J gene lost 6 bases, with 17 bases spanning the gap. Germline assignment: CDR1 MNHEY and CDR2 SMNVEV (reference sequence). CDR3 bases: TGTGCCAGCAGTCAAGCAGGGGGGCTGTTCGAGCAGTACTTC. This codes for CASSQAGGLFEQYF.

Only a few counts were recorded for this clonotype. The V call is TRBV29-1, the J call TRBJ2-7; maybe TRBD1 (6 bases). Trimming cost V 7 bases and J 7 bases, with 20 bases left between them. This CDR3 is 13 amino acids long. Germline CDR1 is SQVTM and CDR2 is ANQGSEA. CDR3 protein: CSASGANLGEQYF. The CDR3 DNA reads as TGCAGCGCATCAGGGGCAAATCTGGGGGAGCAGTACTTC.

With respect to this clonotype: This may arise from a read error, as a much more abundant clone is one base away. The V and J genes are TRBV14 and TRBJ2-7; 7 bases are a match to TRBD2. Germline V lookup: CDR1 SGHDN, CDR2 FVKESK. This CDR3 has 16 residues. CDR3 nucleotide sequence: TGTGCCAGCAGCCCCCTTGTGTGGGAGGGCAACTACGGGCAGTACTTC. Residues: CASSPLVWEGNYGQYF.

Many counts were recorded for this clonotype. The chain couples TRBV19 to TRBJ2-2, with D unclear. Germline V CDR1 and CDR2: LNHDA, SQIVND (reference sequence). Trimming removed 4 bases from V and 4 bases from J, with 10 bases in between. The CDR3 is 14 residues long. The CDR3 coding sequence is TGTGCCAGTAGTACCCAGGAGAGCACCGGGGAGCTGTTTTTT. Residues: CASSTQESTGELFF.

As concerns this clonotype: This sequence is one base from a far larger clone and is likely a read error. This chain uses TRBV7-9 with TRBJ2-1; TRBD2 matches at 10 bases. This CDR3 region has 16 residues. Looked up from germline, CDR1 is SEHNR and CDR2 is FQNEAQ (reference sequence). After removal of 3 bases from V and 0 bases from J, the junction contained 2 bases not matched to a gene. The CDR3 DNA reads TGTGCCAGCAGCTTTGGACTAGCGGTCTCCTACAATGAGCAGTTCTTC. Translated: CASSFGLAVSYNEQFF.

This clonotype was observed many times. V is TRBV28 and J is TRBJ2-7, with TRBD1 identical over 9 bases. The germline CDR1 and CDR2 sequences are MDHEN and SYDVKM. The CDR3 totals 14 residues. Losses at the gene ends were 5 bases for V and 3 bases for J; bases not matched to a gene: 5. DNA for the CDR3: TGTGCCAGCAGTGCGGAGGGACAGGGCTACGAGCAGTACTTC. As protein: CASSAEGQGYEQYF.

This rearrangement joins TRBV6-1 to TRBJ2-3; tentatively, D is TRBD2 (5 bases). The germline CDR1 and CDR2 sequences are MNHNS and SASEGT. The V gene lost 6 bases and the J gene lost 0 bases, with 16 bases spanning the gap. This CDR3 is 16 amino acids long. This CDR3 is CASRIQAASSTDTQYF. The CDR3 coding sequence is TGTGCCAGCAGGATACAAGCGGCGTCAAGCACAGATACGCAGTATTTT.

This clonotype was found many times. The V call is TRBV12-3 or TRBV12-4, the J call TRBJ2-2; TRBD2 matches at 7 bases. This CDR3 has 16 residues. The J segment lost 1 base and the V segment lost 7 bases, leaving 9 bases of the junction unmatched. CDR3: CASNPGGLLNTGELFF. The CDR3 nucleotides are TGTGCCAGCAATCCCGGGGGGTTATTGAACACCGGGGAGCTGTTTTTT.

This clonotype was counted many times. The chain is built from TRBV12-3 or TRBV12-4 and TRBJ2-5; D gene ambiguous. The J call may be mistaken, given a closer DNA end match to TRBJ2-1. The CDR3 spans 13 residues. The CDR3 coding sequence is TGTGCCAGCAACTGGAGTTGGGACAATGAGCAGTTCTTC. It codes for CASNWSWDNEQFF.

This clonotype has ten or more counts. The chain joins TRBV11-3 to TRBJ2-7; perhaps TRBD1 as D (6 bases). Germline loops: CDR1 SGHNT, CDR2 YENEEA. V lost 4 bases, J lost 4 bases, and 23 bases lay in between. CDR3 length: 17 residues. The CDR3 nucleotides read TGTGCCAGCAGCTCCCCTCCGGGACATTCTATATCTTACGAGCAGTACTTC. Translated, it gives CASSSPPGHSISYEQYF.

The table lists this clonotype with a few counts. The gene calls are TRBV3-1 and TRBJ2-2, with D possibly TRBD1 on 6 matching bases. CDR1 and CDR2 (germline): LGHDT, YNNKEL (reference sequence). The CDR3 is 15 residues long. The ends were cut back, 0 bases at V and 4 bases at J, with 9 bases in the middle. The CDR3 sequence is CASSQETGPTGELFF. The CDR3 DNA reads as TGTGCCAGCAGCCAAGAAACAGGGCCCACCGGGGAGCTGTTTTTT.

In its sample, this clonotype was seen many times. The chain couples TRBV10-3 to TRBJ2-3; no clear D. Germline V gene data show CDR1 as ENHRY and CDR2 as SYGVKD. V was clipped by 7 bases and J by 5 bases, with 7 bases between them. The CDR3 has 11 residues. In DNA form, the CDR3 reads TGTGCCATCACCATAGAAGATACGCAGTATTTT. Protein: CAITIEDTQYF.

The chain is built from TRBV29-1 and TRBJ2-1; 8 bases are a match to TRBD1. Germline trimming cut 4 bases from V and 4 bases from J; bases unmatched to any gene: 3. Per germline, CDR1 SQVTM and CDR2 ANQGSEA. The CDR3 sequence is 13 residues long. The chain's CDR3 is CSVGQGRYNEQFF. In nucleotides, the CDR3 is TGCAGCGTTGGACAGGGGCGATACAATGAGCAGTTCTTC.